The entry below describes one T cell receptor (beta chain). What it recognizes is unknown. The source of the sample is a study of T cell responses to AZD1222 COVID-19 vaccine. This CDR3 is built from 15 residues. From germline, CDR1 is LNHDA and CDR2 SQIVND (reference sequence). With 6 bases clipped from V and 6 bases from J, the junction kept 8 bases outside the gene matches. Some clones are missing from TCRdb's copy, which holds only in-frame ones; the method was immunoSEQ multiplex PCR. Of some 110,000 clones in the sample, approximately 88% were seen once. General observations from the study: Just a handful of AZD1222 recipients tested seropositive at baseline. Across the whole spike, CD4 TCRs peaked at regions 160-218 and 743-854. The sample set comprised mostly white British donors with more females, and clonal diversity was possibly underestimated.

Here the sequenced sample was peripheral blood, taken on day 0 of AZD1222 vaccination. The V gene is TRBV19, the J gene TRBJ1-1; 12 bases fit TRBD1. The receptor's source is an adult in good health. The CDR3 DNA follows: TGTGCCAGTAGCTCTCCGGGACAGGGGGCGTCTGAAGCTTTCTTT. Its protein product is CASSSPGQGASEAFF.